This is a list of T cell receptor beta chains from one sample in a study of blood T cell repertoires in COVID-19. Sequencing used immunoSEQ multiplex PCR; TCRdb keeps in-frame clones, though not all of them. This repertoire shows roughly 50,000 clones, around four fifths found once; its top ten account for about 2.7%. What was sequenced was peripheral blood. The receptors were sampled from a man aged 45-60 years with acute or convalescent COVID-19. CDR3s include the opening cysteine and the closing phenylalanine or tryptophan. D genes are given only for firm matches. A clone size is listed for some rows: how often the clone was seen (once, few, many), or a class if it is expanded.

D gene: TRBD2; clone size: .; J gene: TRBJ2-1; V gene: TRBV19; CDR3 DNA: TGTGCCAGTTCGGCTAGCGGGCACTACAATGAGCAGTTCTTC; CDR3 protein: CASSASGHYNEQFF
D gene: TRBD1; clone size: .; J gene: TRBJ2-1; V gene: TRBV28; CDR3 DNA: TGTGCCAGCAGTTCCGGGACAGTTAAGTTTGAGCAGTTCTTC; CDR3 protein: CASSSGTVKFEQFF
D gene: .; clone size: .; J gene: TRBJ2-1; V gene: TRBV11-2; CDR3 DNA: TGTGCCAGCAGCTTAGGTGGGGCGCTTTCCTACAATGAGCAGTTCTTC; CDR3 protein: CASSLGGALSYNEQFF
D gene: .; clone size: .; J gene: TRBJ1-5; V gene: TRBV28; CDR3 DNA: TGTGCCAGCAGTTTTGCGACAACTAGCAATCAGCCCCAGCATTTT; CDR3 protein: CASSFATTSNQPQHF
D gene: TRBD2; clone size: .; J gene: TRBJ2-5; V gene: TRBV5-1; CDR3 DNA: TGCGCCAGCAGCCCGGGACTAGCGGGGGAAGAGACCCAGTACTTC; CDR3 protein: CASSPGLAGEETQYF
D gene: .; clone size: few; J gene: TRBJ2-3; V gene: TRBV9; CDR3 DNA: TGTGCCAGCCAAGGGGTGACAGATACGCAGTATTTT; CDR3 protein: CASQGVTDTQYF
D gene: .; clone size: once; J gene: TRBJ1-1; V gene: TRBV3-1/TRBV3-2; CDR3 DNA: TGTGCCAGCAGCCTGCTTGCGGGAGCGGAGACTGAAGCTTTCTTT; CDR3 protein: CASSLLAGAETEAFF
D gene: .; clone size: .; J gene: TRBJ2-3; V gene: TRBV7-9; CDR3 DNA: TGTGCCAGCAGCTTAGCCCTAGCACCAGATACGCAGTATTTT; CDR3 protein: CASSLALAPDTQYF
D gene: TRBD1; clone size: .; J gene: TRBJ1-6; V gene: TRBV11-2; CDR3 DNA: TGTGCCAGCAGCCCCTGGACAGGGCCCGCGGAAGCTTCACCCCTCCACTTT; CDR3 protein: CASSPWTGPAEASPLHF
D gene: .; clone size: .; J gene: TRBJ1-2; V gene: TRBV4-1; CDR3 DNA: TGCGCCAGCAGCCAAGGACAGGTCCGGGGCTACACCTTC; CDR3 protein: CASSQGQVRGYTF
D gene: TRBD2; clone size: .; J gene: TRBJ2-5; V gene: TRBV28; CDR3 DNA: TGTGCCAGCAGTTTATTAGGCGGGAGCCTCCAAGAGACCCAGTACTTC; CDR3 protein: CASSLLGGSLQETQYF
D gene: TRBD2; clone size: .; J gene: TRBJ2-2; V gene: TRBV5-1; CDR3 DNA: TGCGCCAGCAGCCCCCCAGGGACTAGCATAGGGGAGCTGTTTTTT; CDR3 protein: CASSPPGTSIGELFF
D gene: TRBD1; clone size: .; J gene: TRBJ1-2; V gene: TRBV9; CDR3 DNA: TGTGCCAGCAGCTCAACAGGGGAGCGGGGCTACACCTTC; CDR3 protein: CASSSTGERGYTF
D gene: .; clone size: .; J gene: TRBJ1-1; V gene: TRBV4-1; CDR3 DNA: TGCGCCAGCAGCCAAGACGGGGGGGAAGCTTTCTTT; CDR3 protein: CASSQDGGEAFF
D gene: TRBD1; clone size: .; J gene: TRBJ2-1; V gene: TRBV7-9; CDR3 DNA: TGTGCCAGCAGCTCGGCGGACAGGGGAAACAATGAGCAGTTCTTC; CDR3 protein: CASSSADRGNNEQFF
D gene: .; clone size: .; J gene: TRBJ2-3; V gene: TRBV7-9; CDR3 DNA: TGTGCCAGCAGCTTTGGAGCAGGGAAAGGAGATACGCAGTATTTT; CDR3 protein: CASSFGAGKGDTQYF
D gene: TRBD2; clone size: .; J gene: TRBJ2-1; V gene: TRBV3-1/TRBV3-2; CDR3 DNA: TGTGCCAGCAGCCAAACAGGACTAGCGGGAGGGCATGAGCAGTTCTTC; CDR3 protein: CASSQTGLAGGHEQFF
D gene: TRBD1; clone size: .; J gene: TRBJ2-2; V gene: TRBV6-1; CDR3 DNA: TGTGCCAGCAGTGCGACAGGGGGCCATGGTGTTACCGGGGAGCTGTTTTTT; CDR3 protein: CASSATGGHGVTGELFF
D gene: .; clone size: .; J gene: TRBJ2-2; V gene: TRBV7-3; CDR3 DNA: TGTGCCAGCAGCGCCAGGACATCGAACACCGGGGAGCTGTTTTTT; CDR3 protein: CASSARTSNTGELFF
D gene: .; clone size: .; J gene: TRBJ1-5; V gene: TRBV7-9; CDR3 DNA: TGTGCCAGCAGCTTAGGGGCCCGGAGGAATCAGCCCCAGCATTTT; CDR3 protein: CASSLGARRNQPQHF
D gene: TRBD1; clone size: .; J gene: TRBJ1-2; V gene: TRBV6-5; CDR3 DNA: TGTGCCAGCAGTTACTCCATGACAGGGGACGGCTACACCTTC; CDR3 protein: CASSYSMTGDGYTF
D gene: .; clone size: .; J gene: TRBJ2-5; V gene: TRBV5-4; CDR3 DNA: TGTGCCAGCAGCCCCCAGGGGTACCAAGAGACCCAGTACTTC; CDR3 protein: CASSPQGYQETQYF
D gene: .; clone size: once; J gene: TRBJ2-1; V gene: TRBV3-1/TRBV3-2; CDR3 DNA: TGTGCCAGCAGCCAAAGCCCCTTCCGGGACAAGTACAATGAGCAGTTCTTC; CDR3 protein: CASSQSPFRDKYNEQFF
D gene: .; clone size: .; J gene: TRBJ1-6; V gene: TRBV6-5; CDR3 DNA: TGTGCCAGCAGTTACGAGATCTATAATTCACCCCTCCACTTT; CDR3 protein: CASSYEIYNSPLHF
D gene: .; clone size: .; J gene: TRBJ2-7; V gene: TRBV13; CDR3 DNA: TGTGCCAGCAGCACCTGGTCGTGGGGGCGAGGAAGCGAGCAGTACTTC; CDR3 protein: CASSTWSWGRGSEQYF
D gene: TRBD2; clone size: .; J gene: TRBJ2-2; V gene: TRBV6-1; CDR3 DNA: TGTGCCAGCAGTGTTGAATCGACTAGCGGGGGGAACACCGGGGAGCTGTTTTTT; CDR3 protein: CASSVESTSGGNTGELFF
D gene: TRBD2; clone size: .; J gene: TRBJ2-3; V gene: TRBV9; CDR3 DNA: TGTGCCAGCAGCGGGGCCGGGAGGGTTGCAGATACGCAGTATTTT; CDR3 protein: CASSGAGRVADTQYF
D gene: .; clone size: .; J gene: TRBJ2-7; V gene: TRBV27; CDR3 DNA: TGTGCCAGCAGCATTACAGGGTATAGGGTCGACGAGCAGTACTTC; CDR3 protein: CASSITGYRVDEQYF
D gene: .; clone size: .; J gene: TRBJ1-6; V gene: TRBV6-2/TRBV6-3; CDR3 DNA: TGTGCCAGCAGTCCGAGTCGCGGCAGAACTAATTCACCCCTCCACTTT; CDR3 protein: CASSPSRGRTNSPLHF
D gene: .; clone size: .; J gene: TRBJ1-1; V gene: TRBV11-3; CDR3 DNA: TGTGCCAGCAGCTTAGGTGGACTTGGTGAAGCTTTCTTT; CDR3 protein: CASSLGGLGEAFF
D gene: TRBD2; clone size: .; J gene: TRBJ2-5; V gene: TRBV28; CDR3 DNA: TGTGCCAGCAGTTTACAACTAGCGGGAGCAGAGACCCAGTACTTC; CDR3 protein: CASSLQLAGAETQYF
D gene: TRBD1; clone size: .; J gene: TRBJ1-5; V gene: TRBV27; CDR3 DNA: TGTGCCAGCTCTCTCCGGGGACAGGGTTTCAATCAGCCCCAGCATTTT; CDR3 protein: CASSLRGQGFNQPQHF
D gene: .; clone size: .; J gene: TRBJ1-3; V gene: TRBV28; CDR3 DNA: TGTGCCAGCAGTTTACTCTCTGGAAACACCATATATTTT; CDR3 protein: CASSLLSGNTIYF
D gene: TRBD1; clone size: .; J gene: TRBJ1-3; V gene: TRBV5-6; CDR3 DNA: TGTGCCAGCAGCCTGCGACAGGGGGGGAGCTTTAGCTCTGGAAACACCATATATTTT; CDR3 protein: CASSLRQGGSFSSGNTIYF
D gene: TRBD1; clone size: .; J gene: TRBJ1-2; V gene: TRBV5-1; CDR3 DNA: TGCGCCAGCAGCATGGGACAGGCTAACTATGGCTACACCTTC; CDR3 protein: CASSMGQANYGYTF
D gene: TRBD1; clone size: .; J gene: TRBJ1-2; V gene: TRBV5-8; CDR3 DNA: TGTGCCAGCAGCTTTCCGGGACAGATGTATGGCTACACCTTC; CDR3 protein: CASSFPGQMYGYTF
D gene: TRBD1; clone size: .; J gene: TRBJ2-3; V gene: TRBV6-6; CDR3 DNA: TGTGCCAGCAGTTACTCAGGGGGCGAAGATACGCAGTATTTT; CDR3 protein: CASSYSGGEDTQYF
D gene: TRBD1; clone size: .; J gene: TRBJ1-5; V gene: TRBV19; CDR3 DNA: TGTGCCAGTAGTATAGAAGGGACAGGGGTTCAGCCCCAGCATTTT; CDR3 protein: CASSIEGTGVQPQHF
D gene: TRBD1; clone size: .; J gene: TRBJ2-3; V gene: TRBV2; CDR3 DNA: TGTGCCAGCAGCCCTGACAGGGGGCCTCCGAATACGCAGTATTTT; CDR3 protein: CASSPDRGPPNTQYF
D gene: .; clone size: .; J gene: TRBJ1-1; V gene: TRBV19; CDR3 DNA: TGTGCCAGTAGTATAGGAAGGGACATCATGAACACTGAAGCTTTCTTT; CDR3 protein: CASSIGRDIMNTEAFF
D gene: TRBD2; clone size: .; J gene: TRBJ2-3; V gene: TRBV3-1/TRBV3-2; CDR3 DNA: TGTGCCAGCAGCCAAGGTCCAGCGGGAGAGGGTACGCAGTATTTT; CDR3 protein: CASSQGPAGEGTQYF
D gene: TRBD2; clone size: .; J gene: TRBJ2-5; V gene: TRBV7-3; CDR3 DNA: TGTGCCAGCAGCCGGGGACTAGCGGGGGAGACCCAGTACTTC; CDR3 protein: CASSRGLAGETQYF
D gene: .; clone size: .; J gene: TRBJ1-1; V gene: TRBV5-1; CDR3 DNA: TGCGCCAGCAGCTTGATCTTGGCAGGGCGGAACACTGAAGCTTTCTTT; CDR3 protein: CASSLILAGRNTEAFF
D gene: .; clone size: .; J gene: TRBJ1-5; V gene: TRBV28; CDR3 DNA: TGTGCCAGCAGTTCACTCGACAGTGCCCCAAAGGGGGCCCAGCATTTT; CDR3 protein: CASSSLDSAPKGAQHF
D gene: .; clone size: .; J gene: TRBJ2-7; V gene: TRBV6-5; CDR3 DNA: TGTGCCAGCAGTTACGCCTCCCGAGGATCCTACGAGCAGTACTTC; CDR3 protein: CASSYASRGSYEQYF
D gene: .; clone size: few; J gene: TRBJ1-1; V gene: TRBV29-1; CDR3 DNA: TGCAGCGGGAACTGGGGGGGGAACACTGAAGCTTTCTTT; CDR3 protein: CSGNWGGNTEAFF
D gene: TRBD2; clone size: .; J gene: TRBJ2-7; V gene: TRBV29-1; CDR3 DNA: TGCAGCGTTCTCGCGGGAGGCTACGAGCAGTACTTC; CDR3 protein: CSVLAGGYEQYF
D gene: .; clone size: .; J gene: TRBJ2-5; V gene: TRBV29-1; CDR3 DNA: TGCAGCGCAGGGAGGCGGGAGACCCAGTACTTC; CDR3 protein: CSAGRRETQYF
D gene: .; clone size: .; J gene: TRBJ2-2; V gene: TRBV7-3; CDR3 DNA: TGTGCCAGCAGCTCAATGCAGGGTAGAACCACCGGGGAGCTGTTTTTT; CDR3 protein: CASSSMQGRTTGELFF
D gene: TRBD2; clone size: .; J gene: TRBJ2-5; V gene: TRBV7-3; CDR3 DNA: TGTGCCAGCAGCTTAACGCGAGCGGGAGGGAAAGAGACCCAGTACTTC; CDR3 protein: CASSLTRAGGKETQYF
D gene: .; clone size: .; J gene: TRBJ2-7; V gene: TRBV28; CDR3 DNA: TGTGCCAGCAGTACACTGCACGGGAAGTACTACGAGCAGTACTTC; CDR3 protein: CASSTLHGKYYEQYF
D gene: TRBD2; clone size: .; J gene: TRBJ2-1; V gene: TRBV5-6; CDR3 DNA: TGTGCCAGCAGCTCCAGCGGGGGGGGGCGCAATGAGCAGTTCTTC; CDR3 protein: CASSSSGGGRNEQFF
D gene: .; clone size: .; J gene: TRBJ1-4; V gene: TRBV11-2; CDR3 DNA: TGTGCCAGCAATCACTTAGCTAATGAAAAACTGTTTTTT; CDR3 protein: CASNHLANEKLFF
D gene: .; clone size: .; J gene: TRBJ1-1; V gene: TRBV4-1; CDR3 DNA: TGCGCCAGCAGCCTCTTAGGTACGGGCACTGAAGCTTTCTTT; CDR3 protein: CASSLLGTGTEAFF
D gene: .; clone size: .; J gene: TRBJ1-4; V gene: TRBV9; CDR3 DNA: TGTGCCAGCAGCGGGCAGGGTCTCTCAGTTGAAAAACTGTTTTTT; CDR3 protein: CASSGQGLSVEKLFF
D gene: TRBD1; clone size: .; J gene: TRBJ2-1; V gene: TRBV5-1; CDR3 DNA: TGCGCCAGCAGCAAGGGACAGGGGGATGAGCAGTTCTTC; CDR3 protein: CASSKGQGDEQFF
D gene: TRBD1; clone size: .; J gene: TRBJ1-1; V gene: TRBV2; CDR3 DNA: TGTGCCAGCACCGGACAGGGACCTGAAGCTTTCTTT; CDR3 protein: CASTGQGPEAFF